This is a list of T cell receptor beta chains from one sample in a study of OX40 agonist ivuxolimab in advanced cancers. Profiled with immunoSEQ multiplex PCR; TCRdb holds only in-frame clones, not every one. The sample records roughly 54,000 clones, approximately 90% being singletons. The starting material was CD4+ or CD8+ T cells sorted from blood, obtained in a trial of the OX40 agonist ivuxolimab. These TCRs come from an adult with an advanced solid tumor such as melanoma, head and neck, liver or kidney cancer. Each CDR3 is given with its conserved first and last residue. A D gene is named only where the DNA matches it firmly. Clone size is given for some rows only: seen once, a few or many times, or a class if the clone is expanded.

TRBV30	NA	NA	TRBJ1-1	TGTGCCTGGAATGGAAATCGGGACACTGAAGCTTTCTTT	CAWNGNRDTEAFF
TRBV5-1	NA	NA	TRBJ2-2	TGCGCCAGCAGCTTAGGATATACCGGGGAGCTGTTTTTT	CASSLGYTGELFF
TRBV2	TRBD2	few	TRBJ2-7	TGTGGTGGCGGGAGGTCTGGCGAGCAGTACTTC	CGGGRSGEQYF
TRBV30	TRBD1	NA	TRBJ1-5	TGTGCCTGGAGTGGACAGGGGAGTCAGCCCCAGCATTTT	CAWSGQGSQPQHF
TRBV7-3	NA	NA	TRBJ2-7	TGTGCCAGCAGCTTAAGTAGGGCCGACGGTTGGCAGTACTTC	CASSLSRADGWQYF
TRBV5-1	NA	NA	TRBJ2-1	TGCGCCAGCAGCTTGGGTGGGGGACAAGTTGTGCAGTTCTTC	CASSLGGGQVVQFF
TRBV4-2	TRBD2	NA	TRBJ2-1	TGTGCCAGCAGCCAACGACTAGCGGGGGCCCCTCCCGATGAGCAGTTCTTC	CASSQRLAGAPPDEQFF
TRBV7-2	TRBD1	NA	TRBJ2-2	TGTGCCAGCAGCTTTCGGACAGGGAACACCGGGGAGCTGTTTTTT	CASSFRTGNTGELFF
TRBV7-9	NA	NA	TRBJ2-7	TGTGCCAGCAGCTTCGGGACGATTACCTCCTACGAGCAGTACTTC	CASSFGTITSYEQYF
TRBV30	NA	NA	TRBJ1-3	TGTGCCTGGAGTGTACCGGTGGGGAACACCATATATTTT	CAWSVPVGNTIYF
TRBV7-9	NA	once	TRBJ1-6	TGTGCCAGCAGCCTAATGTTAGGGCCATCGAATTCACCCCTCCACTTT	CASSLMLGPSNSPLHF
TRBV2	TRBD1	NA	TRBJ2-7	TGTGCCAGCAGTCGACAGGGAACGGGCGAGCAGTACTTC	CASSRQGTGEQYF
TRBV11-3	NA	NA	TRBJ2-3	TGTGCCAGCAGCTTAGACCGGGTCACAGATACGCAGTATTTT	CASSLDRVTDTQYF
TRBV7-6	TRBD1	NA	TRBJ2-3	TGTGCCAGCAGCCAGGACAGGCCTAGCACAGATACGCAGTATTTT	CASSQDRPSTDTQYF
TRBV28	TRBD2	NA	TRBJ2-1	TGTGCCAGCAGTTTAGAGGGATCCAGAGCGGGGGGCTCCTACAATGAGCAGTTCTTC	CASSLEGSRAGGSYNEQFF
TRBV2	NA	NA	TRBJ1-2	TGTGCCAGCAGCGAATCAGGGCTGGACTATGGCTACACCTTC	CASSESGLDYGYTF